The rows below give T cell receptor beta chains drawn from one sample of a study of Ad26.COV2.S vaccination and SARS-CoV-2 variants. Sequencing was performed with immunoSEQ multiplex PCR; in TCRdb, only in-frame clones are kept and a portion is missing. This sample has roughly 400,000 clones; 80% to 95% occur once, and the top ten carry more than 3.5%. Sequences were derived from peripheral blood, sampled in a trial of Ad26.COV2.S vaccine versus placebo. The source of these receptors is a person between 18 and 59 years old who received the Ad26.COV2.S COVID-19 vaccine or a placebo. The CDR3 runs from the conserved cysteine through the conserved F or W. D genes are given only for firm matches. Some rows have no size entry. The others give once, few or many, or a class for an expanded clone.

>TRBJ1-6|TRBD1|TRBV12-3/TRBV12-4|NA
TGTGCCAGCAGTTCGGGACAGGGCGTTCACTTT
CASSSGQGVHF
>TRBJ2-7|NA|TRBV28|NA
TGTGCCAGCAGCCATGACAGTAGCTCCTACGAGCAGTACTTC
CASSHDSSSYEQYF
>TRBJ2-1|NA|TRBV7-2|NA
TGTGCCAGCAGCTTAGGGTTCCAGGACATTTCCTCCTACAATGAGCAGTTCTTC
CASSLGFQDISSYNEQFF
>TRBJ2-5|TRBD1|TRBV27|NA
TGTGCCAGCAGTCCAGGTGGGGACAGGGGCTGGGAGTACCAAGAGACCCAGTACTTC
CASSPGGDRGWEYQETQYF
>TRBJ2-1|TRBD2|TRBV29-1|NA
TGCAGCGTTGAAGATAGAGGATCCCGGGGGGGAAATGAGCAGTTCTTC
CSVEDRGSRGGNEQFF
>TRBJ2-7|NA|TRBV4-2|NA
TGTGCCAGCAGCCAAGTCGGACAGAGACTAACCTACGAGCAGTACTTC
CASSQVGQRLTYEQYF
>TRBJ2-3|NA|TRBV7-2|NA
TGTGCCAGCAGCTTAGTTAGCGGTTCCGAGGGGGGTACGCAGTATTTT
CASSLVSGSEGGTQYF
>TRBJ2-7|TRBD2|TRBV18|NA
TGTGCCAGCTCCCTCGGACTAGCGGGCCGACAAGCGCTATACGAGCAGTACTTC
CASSLGLAGRQALYEQYF
>TRBJ1-1|NA|TRBV28|NA
TGTGCCAGCAGTTCCACCACTGAAGCTTTCTTT
CASSSTTEAFF
>TRBJ2-6|NA|TRBV28|NA
TGTGCCAGCAGTTTAACCCTATCTGGGGCCAACGTCCTGACTTTC
CASSLTLSGANVLTF
>TRBJ2-2|TRBD2|TRBV7-3|NA
TGTGCCAGCAGTCGAGCGGGAGCGGGAGCCTCCGGGGAGCTGTTTTTT
CASSRAGAGASGELFF
>TRBJ2-3|NA|TRBV19|once
TGTGCCAGTAGTATAGGGCTATTGGGGGACCTTCTTTGGGCAGATACGCAGTATTTT
CASSIGLLGDLLWADTQYF
>TRBJ2-6|NA|TRBV28|NA
TGTGCCAGCAGTTGGGCAGGGAGTCCCTCTGGGGCCAACGTCCTGACTTTC
CASSWAGSPSGANVLTF
>TRBJ2-1|NA|TRBV14|NA
TGTGCCAGCAGCATAAAAGCGGGACACTACAATGAGCAGTTCTTC
CASSIKAGHYNEQFF
>TRBJ2-2|NA|TRBV5-1|NA
TGCGCCAGCAGCCGTGGGGCAGGCTTGACCGGGGAGCTGTTTTTT
CASSRGAGLTGELFF
>TRBJ1-1|NA|TRBV19|NA
TGTGCCAGTAGTATAGATCCGGCCAGGCAGAACACTGAAGCTTTCTTT
CASSIDPARQNTEAFF